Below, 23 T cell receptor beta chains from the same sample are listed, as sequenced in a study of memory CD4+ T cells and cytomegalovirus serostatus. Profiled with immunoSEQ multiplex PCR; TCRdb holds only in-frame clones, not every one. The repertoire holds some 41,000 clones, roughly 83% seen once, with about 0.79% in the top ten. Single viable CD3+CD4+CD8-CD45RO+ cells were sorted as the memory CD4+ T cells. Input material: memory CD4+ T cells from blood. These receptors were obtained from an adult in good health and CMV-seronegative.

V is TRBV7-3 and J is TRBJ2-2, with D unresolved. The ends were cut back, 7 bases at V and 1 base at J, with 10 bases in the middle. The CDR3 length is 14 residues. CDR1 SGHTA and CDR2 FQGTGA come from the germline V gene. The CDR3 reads CASKAQRNTGELFF. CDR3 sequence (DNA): TGTGCCAGCAAGGCACAGAGGAACACCGGGGAGCTGTTTTTT.

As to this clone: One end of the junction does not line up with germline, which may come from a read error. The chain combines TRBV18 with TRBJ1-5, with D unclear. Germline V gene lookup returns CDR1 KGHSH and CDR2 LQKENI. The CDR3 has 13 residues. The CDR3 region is CASSPDPNRPQHF. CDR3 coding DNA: TGTGCCAGCTCACCAGACCCAAATCGGCCCCAGCATTTT.

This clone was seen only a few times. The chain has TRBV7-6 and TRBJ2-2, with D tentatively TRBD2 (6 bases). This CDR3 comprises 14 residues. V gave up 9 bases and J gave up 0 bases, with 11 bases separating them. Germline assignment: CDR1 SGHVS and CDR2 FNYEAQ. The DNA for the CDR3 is TGTGCCAGTACTAGCTTACCGAACACCGGGGAGCTGTTTTTT. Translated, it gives CASTSLPNTGELFF.

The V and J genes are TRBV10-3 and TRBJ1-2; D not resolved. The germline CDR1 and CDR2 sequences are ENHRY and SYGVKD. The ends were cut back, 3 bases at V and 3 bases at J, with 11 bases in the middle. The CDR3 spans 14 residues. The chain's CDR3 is CAISEAGADYGYTF. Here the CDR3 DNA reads TGTGCCATCAGTGAAGCAGGAGCTGACTATGGCTACACCTTC.

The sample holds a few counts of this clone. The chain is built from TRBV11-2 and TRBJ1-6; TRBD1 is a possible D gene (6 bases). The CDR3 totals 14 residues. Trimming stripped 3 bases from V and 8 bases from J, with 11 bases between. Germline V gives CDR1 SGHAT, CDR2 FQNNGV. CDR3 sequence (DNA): TGTGCCAGCAGCTTCGGACAGCGTGATTCACCCCTCCACTTT. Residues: CASSFGQRDSPLHF.

In DNA form, the CDR3 reads TGTGCCAGCAGTGAACAGGATGGCTACACCTTC. It yields the protein CASSEQDGYTF. This rearrangement joins TRBV25-1 to TRBJ1-2, with D uncertain. CDR1 and CDR2 (germline): MGHDK, SYGVNS. The CDR3 is made up of 11 amino acids. V shed 2 bases and J shed 6 bases, with 4 bases lying between them.

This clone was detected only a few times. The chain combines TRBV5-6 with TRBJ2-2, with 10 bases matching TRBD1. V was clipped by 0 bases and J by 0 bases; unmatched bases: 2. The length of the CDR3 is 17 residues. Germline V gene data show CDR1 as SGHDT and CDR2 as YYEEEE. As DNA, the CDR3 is TGTGCCAGCAGCTTGGCAGGACAGGGGGCGAACACCGGGGAGCTGTTTTTT. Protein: CASSLAGQGANTGELFF. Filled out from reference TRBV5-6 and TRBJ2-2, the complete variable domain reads DAGVTQSPTHLIKTRGQQVTLRCSPKSGHDTVSWYQQALGQGPQFIFQYYEEEERQRGNFPDRFSGHQFPNYSSELNVNALLLGDSALYLCASSLAGQGANTGELFFGEGSRLTVL.

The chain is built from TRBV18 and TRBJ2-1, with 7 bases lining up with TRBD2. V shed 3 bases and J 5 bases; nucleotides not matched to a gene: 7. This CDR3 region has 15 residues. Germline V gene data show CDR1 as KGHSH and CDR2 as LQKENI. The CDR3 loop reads CASSPLPSGNNEQFF. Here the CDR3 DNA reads TGTGCCAGCTCACCTCTCCCTAGCGGCAACAATGAGCAGTTCTTC. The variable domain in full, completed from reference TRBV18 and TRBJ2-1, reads NAGVMQNPRHLVRRRGQEARLRCSPMKGHSHVYWYRQLPEEGLKFMVYLQKENIIDESGMPKERFSAEFPKEGPSILRIQQVVRGDSAAYFCASSPLPSGNNEQFFGPGTRLTVL.

This CDR3 is CAGQRRDGYGYTF. The DNA of the CDR3 is TGTGCCGGGCAGCGCCGGGACGGCTATGGCTACACCTTC. The chain carries TRBV19 and TRBJ1-2; a possible D gene is TRBD1 (5 bases). The ends were cut back, 11 bases at V and 4 bases at J, with 17 bases in the middle. Looked up from germline, CDR1 is LNHDA and CDR2 is SQIVND (reference sequence). There are 13 residues in the CDR3.

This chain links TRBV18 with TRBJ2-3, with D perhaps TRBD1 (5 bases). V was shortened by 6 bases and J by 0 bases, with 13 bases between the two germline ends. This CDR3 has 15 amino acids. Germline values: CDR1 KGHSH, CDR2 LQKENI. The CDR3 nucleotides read TGTGCCAGCTCGCTTACAGGTGCTAGCACAGATACGCAGTATTTT. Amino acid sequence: CASSLTGASTDTQYF.

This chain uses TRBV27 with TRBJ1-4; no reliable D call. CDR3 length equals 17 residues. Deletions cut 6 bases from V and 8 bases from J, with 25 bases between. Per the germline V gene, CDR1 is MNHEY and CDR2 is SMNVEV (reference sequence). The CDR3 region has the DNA TGTGCCAGCAGCCCCCAAATCCGCCCTCCCCTCAGCGAAAAACTGTTTTTT. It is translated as CASSPQIRPPLSEKLFF.

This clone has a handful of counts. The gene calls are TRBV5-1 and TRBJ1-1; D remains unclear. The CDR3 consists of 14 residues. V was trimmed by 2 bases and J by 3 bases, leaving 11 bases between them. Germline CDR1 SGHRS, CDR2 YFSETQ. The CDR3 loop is CASSLGSGDTEAFF. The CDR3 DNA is TGCGCCAGCAGCTTAGGTTCTGGGGACACTGAAGCTTTCTTT.

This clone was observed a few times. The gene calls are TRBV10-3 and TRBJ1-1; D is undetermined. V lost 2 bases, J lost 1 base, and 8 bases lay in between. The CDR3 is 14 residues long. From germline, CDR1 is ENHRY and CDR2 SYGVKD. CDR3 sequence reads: CAISERVGNTEAFF. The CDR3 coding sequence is TGTGCCATCAGTGAGCGGGTGGGGAACACTGAAGCTTTCTTT.

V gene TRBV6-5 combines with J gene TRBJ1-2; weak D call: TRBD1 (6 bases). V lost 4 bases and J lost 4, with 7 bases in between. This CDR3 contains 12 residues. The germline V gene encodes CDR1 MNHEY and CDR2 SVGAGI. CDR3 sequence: CASSFRGYGYTF. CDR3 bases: TGTGCCAGCAGTTTCAGGGGCTATGGCTACACCTTC.

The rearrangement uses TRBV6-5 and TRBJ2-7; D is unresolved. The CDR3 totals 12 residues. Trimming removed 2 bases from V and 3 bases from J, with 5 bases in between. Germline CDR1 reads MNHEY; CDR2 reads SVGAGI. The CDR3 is CASSYPNYEQYF. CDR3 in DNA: TGTGCCAGCAGTTACCCCAACTACGAGCAGTACTTC.

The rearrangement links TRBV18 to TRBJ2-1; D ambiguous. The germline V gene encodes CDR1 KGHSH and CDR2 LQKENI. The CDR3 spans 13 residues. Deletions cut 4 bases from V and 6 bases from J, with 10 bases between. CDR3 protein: CASSLLLGNEQFF. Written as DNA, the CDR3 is TGTGCCAGCTCACTCCTATTGGGCAATGAGCAGTTCTTC.

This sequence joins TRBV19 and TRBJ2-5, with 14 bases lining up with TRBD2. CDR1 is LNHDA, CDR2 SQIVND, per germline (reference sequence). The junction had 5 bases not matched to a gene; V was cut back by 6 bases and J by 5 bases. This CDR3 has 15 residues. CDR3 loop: CASSPGLAGVETQYF. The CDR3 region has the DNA TGTGCCAGTAGCCCGGGACTAGCGGGGGTGGAGACCCAGTACTTC.

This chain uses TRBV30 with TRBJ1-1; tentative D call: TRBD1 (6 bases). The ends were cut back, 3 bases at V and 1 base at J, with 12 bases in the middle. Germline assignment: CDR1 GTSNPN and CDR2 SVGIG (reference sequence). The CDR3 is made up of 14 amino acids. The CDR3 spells CAWRGQGTNTEAFF. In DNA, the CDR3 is TGTGCCTGGAGGGGACAAGGAACGAACACTGAAGCTTTCTTT. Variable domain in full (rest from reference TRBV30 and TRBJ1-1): SQTIHQWPATLVQPVGSPLSLECTVEGTSNPNLYWYRQAAGRGLQLLFYSVGIGQISSEVPQNLSASRPQDRQFILSSKKLLLSDSGFYLCAWRGQGTNTEAFFGQGTRLTVV.

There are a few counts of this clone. CDR3 coding DNA: TGTGCCAGCAGCGGCAATAACTATGGCTACACCTTC. This codes for CASSGNNYGYTF. The chain has TRBV7-2 and TRBJ1-2, with D unclear. Germline V gene lookup returns CDR1 SGHTA and CDR2 FQGNSA. The CDR3 is made up of 12 amino acids. Deletions cut 5 bases from V and 1 base from J, with 5 bases between.

The DNA for the CDR3 is TGTGCCAGCCTGACCGGGACGATTGGAAACACCATATATTTT. It translates to CASLTGTIGNTIYF. The rearrangement joins TRBV6-6 to TRBJ1-3, with a tentative D call TRBD1 (5 bases). There are 14 residues in the CDR3. Germline CDR1 and CDR2: MNHNY and SVGAGI (reference sequence). V was shortened by 8 bases and J by 3 bases, with 14 bases between the two germline ends.

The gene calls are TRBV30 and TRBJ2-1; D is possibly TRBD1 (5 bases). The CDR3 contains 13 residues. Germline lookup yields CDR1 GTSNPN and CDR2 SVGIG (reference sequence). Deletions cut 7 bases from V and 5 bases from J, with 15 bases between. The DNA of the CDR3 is TGTGCCTCAAACCGCGACAGAAACAATGAGCAGTTCTTC. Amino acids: CASNRDRNNEQFF.

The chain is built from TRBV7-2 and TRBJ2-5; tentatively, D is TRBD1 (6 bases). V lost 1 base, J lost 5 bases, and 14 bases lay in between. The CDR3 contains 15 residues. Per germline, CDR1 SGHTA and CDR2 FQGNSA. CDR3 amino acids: CASSLVIQGWETQYF. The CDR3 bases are TGTGCCAGCAGCTTAGTTATACAGGGATGGGAGACCCAGTACTTC. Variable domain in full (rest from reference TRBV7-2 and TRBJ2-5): GAGVSQSPSNKVTEKGKDVELRCDPISGHTALYWYRQSLGQGLEFLIYFQGNSAPDKSGLPSDRFSAERTGGSVSTLTIQRTQQEDSAVYLCASSLVIQGWETQYFGPGTRLLVL.

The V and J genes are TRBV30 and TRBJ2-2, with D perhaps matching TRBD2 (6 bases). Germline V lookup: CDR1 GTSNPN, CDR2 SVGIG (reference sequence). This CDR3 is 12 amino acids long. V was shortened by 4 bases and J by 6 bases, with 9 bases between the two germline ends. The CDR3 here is CAWTLAPGELFF. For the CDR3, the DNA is TGTGCCTGGACACTAGCTCCCGGGGAGCTGTTTTTT. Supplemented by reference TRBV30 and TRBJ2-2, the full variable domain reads SQTIHQWPATLVQPVGSPLSLECTVEGTSNPNLYWYRQAAGRGLQLLFYSVGIGQISSEVPQNLSASRPQDRQFILSSKKLLLSDSGFYLCAWTLAPGELFFGEGSRLTVL.